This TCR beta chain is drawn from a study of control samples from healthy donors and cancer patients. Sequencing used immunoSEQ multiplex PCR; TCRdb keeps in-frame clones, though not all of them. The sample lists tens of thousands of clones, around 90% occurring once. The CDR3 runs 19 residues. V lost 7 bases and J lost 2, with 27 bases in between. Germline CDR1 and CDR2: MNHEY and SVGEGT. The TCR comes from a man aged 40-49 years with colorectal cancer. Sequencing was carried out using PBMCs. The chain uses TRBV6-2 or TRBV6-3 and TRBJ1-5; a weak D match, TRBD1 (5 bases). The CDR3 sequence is CASNPWWDLPRGGNQPQHF. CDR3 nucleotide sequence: TGTGCCAGCAACCCATGGTGGGATCTACCTCGGGGGGGCAATCAGCCCCAGCATTTT.